A single sample is the source of the 25 T cell receptor beta chains below, sequenced in a study of brain metastases from non-small cell lung cancer. Here immunoSEQ multiplex PCR was the method, and the copy in TCRdb shows in-frame clones only, minus some. The table has roughly 2,000 clones, 75% to 90% seen once. Source material: tumor-adjacent normal tissue. These receptor sequences come from a donor at least 40 years old with non-small cell lung cancer.

This rearrangement joins TRBV3-1 (or the pseudogene TRBV3-2) to TRBJ1-1, with no clear D. CDR1 and CDR2 from the germline V gene are LGHDT and YNNKEL (reference sequence). Trimming took 0 bases from V and 7 from J, leaving 9 bases between them. There are 13 residues in the CDR3. CDR3 in amino acids: CASSQDGRFEAFF. The DNA for the CDR3 is TGTGCCAGCAGCCAAGATGGGCGTTTTGAAGCTTTCTTT.

This chain joins TRBV6-2 or TRBV6-3 and TRBJ2-7, with TRBD2 matching over 9 bases. Germline V lookup: CDR1 MNHEY, CDR2 SVGEGT. CDR3 length: 15 amino acids. Trimming cost V 2 bases and J 3 bases; bases outside gene matches: 5. CDR3 DNA sequence: TGTGCCAGCAGTTACGAAGCGGGGGGCCTCTACGAGCAGTACTTC. This sequence encodes CASSYEAGGLYEQYF.

This rearrangement joins TRBV28 to TRBJ1-2; D is uncertain. Trimming shortened V by 6 bases and J by 4 bases, and 15 bases separated the two germline ends. This CDR3 has 14 residues. From germline, CDR1 is MDHEN and CDR2 SYDVKM. The CDR3 DNA reads TGTGCCAGCAGGACCCCCGGCCCCAGCTATGGCTACACCTTC. It codes for CASRTPGPSYGYTF.

V is TRBV10-1 and J is TRBJ2-3, with 7 positions matching TRBD2. V shed 4 bases, J shed 6 bases, and the junction held 7 bases outside the gene matches. The germline V gene has CDR1 WNHNN and CDR2 SYGVQD (reference sequence). CDR3 length equals 14 residues. CDR3 in amino acids: CASSANRGGDTQYF. CDR3 coding DNA: TGCGCCAGCAGTGCTAATCGGGGAGGGGATACGCAGTATTTT.

This clone was counted a single time. The CDR3 does not end in the conserved phenylalanine or tryptophan, so this is likely a read error. The DNA is left out, because the CDR3 cannot be placed on it with certainty; the CDR3 is given as TCRdb lists it. This chain's CDR3 is CASSLWSGRGS. The chain is built from TRBV5-7 and TRBJ2-7. TRBV5-7 is an ORF, with its function uncertain. The CDR3 is 11 amino acids long, termini counted.

The chain recombines TRBV4-2 with TRBJ2-1; either TRBD1 or TRBD2 may supply D (6 bases each). The germline V and J ends were trimmed by 0 bases and 3 bases, with 9 bases remaining between them. CDR1 and CDR2 (germline): LGHNA, YNFKEQ. The length of the CDR3 is 15 residues. The CDR3 DNA reads TGTGCCAGCAGCCAAGATAAGGGGGGCTACAATGAGCAGTTCTTC. It specifies CASSQDKGGYNEQFF.

The rearrangement uses TRBV19 and TRBJ1-2, with D possibly matching TRBD1 (5 bases). Trimming took off 3 bases at V and 2 bases at J, with 16 bases between the two ends. The germline CDR1 and CDR2 sequences are LNHDA and SQIVND (reference sequence). CDR3 length: 16 residues. The CDR3 here is CASSIQGALGNYGYTF. CDR3 bases: TGTGCCAGTAGTATCCAAGGGGCCCTAGGCAACTATGGCTACACCTTC.

The genes are TRBV10-1 and TRBJ1-2, with a weak D call TRBD1 (6 bases). Per germline, CDR1 WNHNN and CDR2 SYGVQD (reference sequence). Between the trimmed V and J ends, which lost 6 bases and 2 bases, there was a span of 16 bases. CDR3 length: 15 residues. CDR3 in amino acids: CASRGRGGGNYGYTF. Written as DNA, the CDR3 is TGCGCCAGCAGGGGACGAGGGGGGGGGAACTATGGCTACACCTTC.

The chain links TRBV12-3 or TRBV12-4 to TRBJ2-7, with D possibly matching TRBD1 (6 bases). Trimming shortened V by 5 bases and J by 6 bases, and 14 bases separated the two germline ends. The CDR3 loop spans 13 amino acids. CDR3 amino acids: CASSGATGREQYF. In DNA, the CDR3 is TGTGCCAGCAGTGGTGCGACAGGTCGCGAGCAGTACTTC.

This clone appeared a single time. The chain uses TRBV28 and TRBJ2-3; no definite D call. Between the trimmed V and J ends, which lost 5 bases and 5 bases, there was a span of 11 bases. CDR3 size: 13 residues. From germline, CDR1 is MDHEN and CDR2 SYDVKM. In DNA, the CDR3 is TGTGCCAGCAGTCCACCCCTTATAGATACGCAGTATTTT. This encodes CASSPPLIDTQYF.

The chain recombines TRBV19 with TRBJ1-1, with 7 bases lining up with TRBD1. This CDR3 spans 13 amino acids. Germline V gene lookup returns CDR1 LNHDA and CDR2 SQIVND (reference sequence). V was clipped by 5 bases and J by 4 bases; unmatched bases: 4. The CDR3 nucleotides read TGTGCCAGTAGTTACGACAGGGCCACTGAAGCTTTCTTT. It encodes CASSYDRATEAFF. Variable domain in full (rest from reference TRBV19 and TRBJ1-1): DGGITQSPKYLFRKEGQNVTLSCEQNLNHDAMYWYRQDPGQGLRLIYYSQIVNDFQKGDIAEGYSVSREKKESFPLTVTSAQKNPTAFYLCASSYDRATEAFFGQGTRLTVV.

CDR3 loop: CASSLCDYQPSYNEQFF. DNA for the CDR3: TGTGCCAGCAGCTTATGCGACTACCAACCTTCCTACAATGAGCAGTTCTTC. The rearrangement links TRBV7-8 to TRBJ2-1; a weak D match, TRBD2 (5 bases). The CDR3 loop spans 17 amino acids. CDR1 SGHVS and CDR2 FQNEAQ come from the germline V gene. Deletions cut 2 bases from V and 1 base from J, with 15 bases between. Combining the CDR3 with reference TRBV7-8 and TRBJ2-1 gives the whole variable domain GAGVSQSPRYKVAKRGQDVALRCDPISGHVSLFWYQQALGQGPEFLTYFQNEAQLDKSGLPSDRFFAERPEGSVSTLKIQRTQQEDSAVYLCASSLCDYQPSYNEQFFGPGTRLTVL.

The chain has TRBV19 and TRBJ1-5, with D maybe TRBD1 (6 bases). The germline V gene has CDR1 LNHDA and CDR2 SQIVND (reference sequence). Trimming pared 5 bases from V and 7 bases from J, leaving 18 bases between. This CDR3 has 15 amino acids. The CDR3 DNA reads TGTGCCAGTAGTCAAGGGGGGGGGCTCGGGCAGCCCCAGCATTTT. Translating gives CASSQGGGLGQPQHF. The full variable domain, rest sourced from reference TRBV19 and TRBJ1-5, is DGGITQSPKYLFRKEGQNVTLSCEQNLNHDAMYWYRQDPGQGLRLIYYSQIVNDFQKGDIAEGYSVSREKKESFPLTVTSAQKNPTAFYLCASSQGGGLGQPQHFGDGTRLSIL.

This clone was observed a few times. The chain has TRBV28 and TRBJ2-4; 8 bases agree with TRBD1. Trimming at V came to 2 bases and at J to 6 bases, leaving 6 bases not matched to a gene. The CDR3 loop spans 15 amino acids. The germline V gene encodes CDR1 MDHEN and CDR2 SYDVKM. The CDR3, as DNA: TGTGCCAGCAGTTTAATAGGACAGGGCAGAAACATTCAGTACTTC. It encodes CASSLIGQGRNIQYF. Filled out from reference TRBV28 and TRBJ2-4, the complete variable domain reads DVKVTQSSRYLVKRTGEKVFLECVQDMDHENMFWYRQDPGLGLRLIYFSYDVKMKEKGDIPEGYSVSREKKERFSLILESASTNQTSMYLCASSLIGQGRNIQYFGAGTRLSVL.

This rearrangement joins TRBV5-1 to TRBJ2-1; TRBD2 aligns across 13 bases. The CDR3 spans 18 residues. With 3 bases clipped from V and 0 bases from J, the junction kept 6 bases outside the gene matches. CDR1 is SGHRS, CDR2 YFSETQ, per germline. This CDR3 is CASSSTSGGLGSYNEQFF. The CDR3 DNA is TGCGCCAGCAGCTCGACTAGCGGGGGGCTGGGCTCCTACAATGAGCAGTTCTTC. The full variable domain, in which reference TRBV5-1 and TRBJ2-1 provide the parts outside the CDR3, is KAGVTQTPRYLIKTRGQQVTLSCSPISGHRSVSWYQQTPGQGLQFLFEYFSETQRNKGNFPGRFSGRQFSNSRSEMNVSTLELGDSALYLCASSSTSGGLGSYNEQFFGPGTRLTVL.

J is TRBJ2-6 and V is TRBV19; D possibly corresponds to TRBD1 (6 bases). The germline gives CDR1 LNHDA, CDR2 SQIVND (reference sequence). Trimming took off 6 bases at V and 0 bases at J, with 12 bases between the two ends. The CDR3 consists of 16 residues. The CDR3 loop is CASSPDSFSGANVLTF. The CDR3 DNA reads TGTGCCAGTAGCCCGGACAGCTTCTCTGGGGCCAACGTCCTGACTTTC.

This chain links TRBV4-1 with TRBJ2-5; D gene ambiguous. This CDR3 is 11 amino acids long. V was shortened by 5 bases and J by 2 bases, with 3 bases between the two germline ends. Germline-derived CDR1 and CDR2 are MGHRA and YSYEKL. DNA for the CDR3: TGCGCCAGCAGCGAACAAGAGACCCAGTACTTC. It encodes CASSEQETQYF.

The chain uses TRBV4-2 and TRBJ2-7; possibly TRBD1 for D (6 bases). Trimming cost V 0 bases and J 0 bases, with 12 bases left between them. The germline V gene has CDR1 LGHNA and CDR2 YNFKEQ. The CDR3 sequence is 16 residues long. DNA of the CDR3: TGTGCCAGCAGCCAAGAAAGGGCAGGGGACTCCTACGAGCAGTACTTC. Protein sequence: CASSQERAGDSYEQYF.

A remark on this clone: The same CDR3 arises from other DNA sequences in this sample as well. The J gene is TRBJ2-6, the V gene TRBV4-2; TRBD1 aligns across 8 bases. The J segment lost 4 bases and the V segment lost 4 bases, leaving 12 bases of the junction unmatched. In germline, CDR1 is LGHNA, CDR2 YNFKEQ. This CDR3 comprises 18 residues. CDR3 in DNA: TGTGCCAGCAGCCCCCGCCAGGGGGCGGACGTAGGGGCCAACGTCCTGACTTTC. Protein product: CASSPRQGADVGANVLTF.

V and J are TRBV7-8 and TRBJ1-1; D ambiguous. Germline CDR1 is SGHVS and CDR2 is FQNEAQ. V shed 5 bases and J shed 4 bases, with 11 bases lying between them. This CDR3 spans 13 amino acids. The CDR3 DNA reads TGTGCCAGCAGCCGGAGGTGGGGCACTGAAGCTTTCTTT. It is translated as CASSRRWGTEAFF. Using reference TRBV7-8 and TRBJ1-1 for the parts outside the CDR3, the full variable domain is GAGVSQSPRYKVAKRGQDVALRCDPISGHVSLFWYQQALGQGPEFLTYFQNEAQLDKSGLPSDRFFAERPEGSVSTLKIQRTQQEDSAVYLCASSRRWGTEAFFGQGTRLTVV.

This clone has just a few counts. CDR3: CASSLGVYRGEQFF. The DNA of the CDR3 is TGTGCCAGCAGCTTAGGGGTCTACAGGGGTGAGCAGTTCTTC. This chain links TRBV7-6 with TRBJ2-1, with 7 bases matching TRBD1. The ends lost 1 base at V and 9 bases at J; junction bases unmatched: 6. Germline values: CDR1 SGHVS, CDR2 FNYEAQ. This CDR3 contains 14 residues. The full variable domain, with the rest looked up from reference TRBV7-6 and TRBJ2-1, is GAGVSQSPRYKVTKRGQDVALRCDPISGHVSLYWYRQALGQGPEFLTYFNYEAQQDKSGLPNDRFSAERPEGSISTLTIQRTEQRDSAMYRCASSLGVYRGEQFFGPGTRLTVL.

The CDR3 DNA reads as TGTGCCAGCAGCTTGGCTACGCAGGGGGGCTATGGCTACACCTTC. It encodes CASSLATQGGYGYTF. This rearrangement joins TRBV5-8 to TRBJ1-2, with TRBD1 matching over 7 bases. Germline CDR1 SGHTS, CDR2 YDEGEE. The CDR3 is 15 amino acids. V lost 0 bases, J lost 4 bases, and 6 bases stayed unmatched.

The chain uses TRBV7-9 and TRBJ2-1; D may be TRBD2 (6 bases). This CDR3 has 14 amino acids. CDR1 is SEHNR, CDR2 FQNEAQ, per germline (reference sequence). V was pared by 3 bases and J by 8 bases, with 14 bases between. DNA for the CDR3: TGTGCCAGCAGCTTCATCGGGGGTATCGATGAGCAGTTCTTC. Residues: CASSFIGGIDEQFF. The full variable domain, its missing parts supplied by reference TRBV7-9 and TRBJ2-1, is DTGVSQNPRHKITKRGQNVTFRCDPISEHNRLYWYRQTLGQGPEFLTYFQNEAQLEKSRLLSDRFSAERPKGSFSTLEIQRTEQGDSAMYLCASSFIGGIDEQFFGPGTRLTVL.

This clone was observed a single time. The chain carries TRBV19 and TRBJ2-5, with 7 bases lining up with TRBD1. Per the germline V gene, CDR1 is LNHDA and CDR2 is SQIVND (reference sequence). V trimming: 5 bases; J trimming: 5 bases; junction bases outside the gene matches: 8. The length of the CDR3 is 14 residues. CDR3 protein: CASSFTGAWETQYF. The DNA for the CDR3 is TGTGCCAGTAGTTTTACAGGGGCGTGGGAGACCCAGTACTTC.

V is TRBV19 and J is TRBJ2-2; the D is unclear. The germline V and J ends were trimmed by 9 bases and 2 bases, with 10 bases remaining between them. The CDR3 totals 13 residues. Germline CDR1 LNHDA, CDR2 SQIVND (reference sequence). The CDR3 spells CASPALNTGELFF. CDR3 nucleotides: TGTGCCAGCCCCGCCCTTAACACCGGGGAGCTGTTTTTT.